The 30 T cell receptor beta chains below come from one sample, sequenced in a study of blood T cell repertoires in COVID-19. Libraries were prepared by immunoSEQ multiplex PCR; TCRdb keeps only in-frame clonotypes and omits some of them. The sample has more than 95,000 clones; roughly 80% are singletons. The sequenced material came from peripheral blood. The receptors here all came from a woman of 80 years or more with active or convalescent COVID-19.

This chain connects TRBV29-1 to TRBJ1-1; the D gene is possibly TRBD1 (5 bases). Trimming cost V 4 bases and J 4 bases, with 22 bases left between them. CDR1 and CDR2 from the germline V gene are SQVTM and ANQGSEA. The CDR3 length is 16 residues. DNA of the CDR3: TGCAGCGTTGTGGGGGGTGCGGGATCACGGGTCACTGAAGCTTTCTTT. Its translation: CSVVGGAGSRVTEAFF.

The chain joins TRBV5-6 to TRBJ2-1, with 9 bases lining up with TRBD2. The V gene's germline CDR1 is SGHDT and CDR2 YYEEEE. V shed 4 bases, J shed 14 bases, and the junction held 19 bases outside the gene matches. This CDR3 comprises 16 residues. CDR3 sequence: CASSLPPPGLADLEFF. CDR3 nucleotides: TGTGCCAGCAGCCTACCACCCCCGGGACTAGCCGATTTGGAGTTCTTC.

This clone was observed a few times. J is TRBJ1-6 and V is TRBV5-6; TRBD1 matches at 7 bases. This CDR3 comprises 18 residues. Germline values: CDR1 SGHDT, CDR2 YYEEEE. The V gene end was trimmed by 4 bases and the J gene end by 9 bases; junction bases not matched to a gene: 19. Here the CDR3 DNA reads TGTGCCAGCAGCCGCTTCTCCCCGCGACAGGGTTTACGTTCACCCCTCCACTTT. Its protein is CASSRFSPRQGLRSPLHF.

This chain uses TRBV19 with TRBJ1-1; D perhaps matches TRBD1 (6 bases). This CDR3 spans 14 amino acids. V was clipped by 5 bases and J by 0 bases, with 10 bases between them. Germline loops: CDR1 LNHDA, CDR2 SQIVND (reference sequence). The CDR3 reads CASSPGTLNTEAFF. In nucleotides, the CDR3 is TGTGCCAGTAGTCCGGGGACACTGAACACTGAAGCTTTCTTT.

The chain employs TRBV7-3 and TRBJ1-5; 9 bases fit TRBD1. The V gene end was trimmed by 4 bases and the J gene end by 0 bases; junction bases not matched to a gene: 16. This CDR3 contains 20 residues. Germline lookup yields CDR1 SGHTA and CDR2 FQGTGA. The CDR3: CASSSLGQGEGRGSNQPQHF. CDR3 DNA sequence: TGTGCCAGCAGCTCCTTGGGACAGGGTGAGGGAAGAGGTAGCAATCAGCCCCAGCATTTT.

The sample holds a few counts of this clone. The chain uses TRBV7-2 and TRBJ1-1; TRBD1 might be the D (5 bases). V dropped 5 bases and J dropped 4 bases, with 11 bases sitting between them. Germline lookup yields CDR1 SGHTA and CDR2 FQGNSA. This CDR3 is built from 13 residues. DNA for the CDR3: TGTGCCAGCAGCCCAGGTAGGGGCACTGAAGCTTTCTTT. Its protein is CASSPGRGTEAFF.

This clone was seen only once. The J gene is TRBJ1-5, the V gene TRBV5-1; D is perhaps TRBD1 (5 bases). Trimming took 0 bases from V and 7 from J, leaving 14 bases between them. CDR1 is SGHRS and CDR2 is YFSETQ in the germline V gene. The CDR3 is made up of 15 amino acids. As DNA, the CDR3 is TGCGCCAGCAGCTTGGATGGGGGGTTAGGACAGCCCCAGCATTTT. Translation: CASSLDGGLGQPQHF.

The chain is built from TRBV7-3 and TRBJ1-2; D is possibly TRBD1 (6 bases). Looked up from germline, CDR1 is SGHTA and CDR2 is FQGTGA. This CDR3 comprises 15 residues. The V gene lost 2 bases and the J gene lost 3 bases, with 13 bases spanning the gap. The CDR3 DNA reads TGTGCCAGCAGCTTACAAGGGGGAATTCACTATGGCTACACCTTC. Its protein is CASSLQGGIHYGYTF.

The chain carries TRBV27 and TRBJ2-4, with D hard to call. The CDR3 covers 15 residues. CDR1 and CDR2 from the germline V gene are MNHEY and SMNVEV (reference sequence). Trimming pared 4 bases from V and 0 bases from J, leaving 10 bases between. The CDR3 loop reads CASSSASGAKNIQYF. DNA for the CDR3: TGTGCCAGCAGTTCTGCTTCCGGAGCCAAAAACATTCAGTACTTC.

This clone was observed a handful of times. This chain joins TRBV9 and TRBJ1-2; tentative D call: TRBD1 (6 bases). This CDR3 has 14 amino acids. V dropped 3 bases and J dropped 4 bases, with 13 bases sitting between them. Germline assignment: CDR1 SGDLS and CDR2 YYNGEE. The CDR3 coding sequence is TGTGCCAGCAGCGAAACCGGGACAACCTATGGCTACACCTTC. It encodes CASSETGTTYGYTF.

The chain has TRBV5-1 and TRBJ2-7; 11 nucleotides align to TRBD1. The germline V gene encodes CDR1 SGHRS and CDR2 YFSETQ. With 4 bases clipped from V and 1 base from J, the junction kept 4 bases outside the gene matches. The CDR3 totals 15 residues. The CDR3 DNA reads as TGCGCCAGCAGCCCAGGACAGGGGGCTTCCTACGAGCAGTACTTC. This codes for CASSPGQGASYEQYF.

The rearrangement uses TRBV4-2 and TRBJ2-5; the match to TRBD1 covers 10 bases. The CDR3 totals 16 residues. CDR1 and CDR2 from the germline V gene are LGHNA and YNFKEQ. V lost 4 bases to trimming and J lost 7 bases; unmatched junction nucleotides: 12. CDR3 in DNA: TGTGCCAGCAGCCCGCCGGAGGGGACAGGGGCTGGGACCCAGTACTTC. This sequence encodes CASSPPEGTGAGTQYF.

As regards this clone: Other nucleotide sequences from this sample produce the same CDR3. The rearrangement links TRBV7-9 to TRBJ1-6, with D tentatively TRBD1 (5 bases). The CDR3 is 13 residues long. The germline V gene has CDR1 SEHNR and CDR2 FQNEAQ (reference sequence). V lost 0 bases and J 9 bases, leaving 6 bases between the germline ends. The CDR3 loop is CASSLAGGSPLHF. The CDR3 coding sequence is TGTGCCAGCAGCTTAGCGGGGGGTTCACCCCTCCACTTT.

The chain employs TRBV5-6 and TRBJ2-7, with D possibly TRBD1 on 7 matching bases. The CDR3 is 14 residues long. Germline assignment: CDR1 SGHDT and CDR2 YYEEEE. With 1 base removed from V and 5 bases from J, the gap between germline ends came to 13 bases. CDR3 in amino acids: CASSLRQGGHEQYF. For the CDR3, the DNA is TGTGCCAGCAGCTTGCGGCAGGGGGGCCACGAGCAGTACTTC.

This clone was seen only a few times. The CDR3 DNA follows: TGTGCCAGCAGCTTAGCGTCGGTGAACACTGAAGCTTTCTTT. Its protein is CASSLASVNTEAFF. The rearrangement uses TRBV11-1 and TRBJ1-1; D unclear. CDR1 and CDR2 (germline): SGHAT, FQDESV (reference sequence). The CDR3 totals 14 residues. The V and J ends lost 0 bases and 0 bases respectively, with 5 bases between them.

The V gene is TRBV6-5, the J gene TRBJ1-1; possible D gene TRBD1, 5 bases. This CDR3 has 15 residues. V was pared by 6 bases and J by 4 bases, with 18 bases between. Per the germline V gene, CDR1 is MNHEY and CDR2 is SVGAGI. CDR3 in amino acids: CASSLYGGGSTEAFF. CDR3 nucleotide sequence: TGTGCCAGCAGCTTGTATGGGGGGGGAAGCACTGAAGCTTTCTTT.

This clone was seen a few times. The chain links TRBV7-2 to TRBJ1-2, with TRBD1 identical over 7 bases. The CDR3 runs 13 residues. The germline V gene has CDR1 SGHTA and CDR2 FQGNSA. V lost 5 bases and J lost 4; bases outside the gene matches: 4. CDR3 DNA: TGTGCCAGCAGCACCCGGGACAGCTATGGCTACACCTTC. Translating gives CASSTRDSYGYTF.

The rearrangement links TRBV7-9 to TRBJ2-3; D gene uncertain. Per the germline V gene, CDR1 is SEHNR and CDR2 is FQNEAQ (reference sequence). V gave up 5 bases and J gave up 15 bases, with 18 bases separating them. The CDR3 sequence is 12 residues long. Written as DNA, the CDR3 is TGTGCCAGCAGCAATAACCCCGGCAGAGGATATTTT. As protein: CASSNNPGRGYF.

The V and J genes are TRBV30 and TRBJ1-5, with D unclear. The V end was cut by 2 bases, the J end by 1 base, with 12 bases between. The CDR3 sequence is 15 residues long. Germline V lookup: CDR1 GTSNPN, CDR2 SVGIG (reference sequence). CDR3 sequence reads: CAWSPGLSSNQPQHF. In DNA, the CDR3 is TGTGCCTGGAGTCCCGGACTCTCGAGCAATCAGCCCCAGCATTTT.

The gene calls are TRBV6-6 and TRBJ1-5, with D hard to call. There are 16 residues in the CDR3. CDR1 MNHNY and CDR2 SVGAGI come from the germline V gene (reference sequence). V was cut by 4 bases and J by 0 bases, with 13 bases left in between. The DNA of the CDR3 is TGTGCCAGCAGTTTCCCCGGTGAGAATAGCAATCAGCCCCAGCATTTT. It codes for CASSFPGENSNQPQHF.

This chain links TRBV9 with TRBJ2-1; 8 positions agree with TRBD1. The V gene end was trimmed by 4 bases and the J gene end by 3 bases; junction bases not matched to a gene: 9. The CDR3 spans 16 residues. From germline, CDR1 is SGDLS and CDR2 YYNGEE. CDR3 nucleotides: TGTGCCAGCAGCCATCCCTTAGGACAGGGCTACAATGAGCAGTTCTTC. Its protein product is CASSHPLGQGYNEQFF.

The J gene is TRBJ2-3, the V gene TRBV3-1 (or the pseudogene TRBV3-2); D not certain. The V end lost 4 bases, the J end lost 0 bases, and 8 bases lay between the germline ends. Germline V gene sequence: CDR1 LGHDT, CDR2 YNNKEL (reference sequence). The CDR3 contains 14 residues. CDR3 nucleotides: TGTGCCAGCAGCCCCGGTTTTAGCACAGATACGCAGTATTTT. Protein: CASSPGFSTDTQYF.

This clone came up once. The rearrangement joins TRBV20-1 to TRBJ2-6; 7 bases align to TRBD1. This CDR3 has 17 amino acids. The V gene's germline CDR1 is DFQATT and CDR2 SNEGSKA (reference sequence). The V and J ends lost 3 bases and 2 bases, in that order; junction bases with no gene match: 10. As DNA, the CDR3 is TGCAGTGCTAGTAGGGTCAGGGGGAGTACTGGGGCCAACGTCCTGACTTTC. It yields the protein CSASRVRGSTGANVLTF.

This clone was found once. This chain joins TRBV30 and TRBJ2-3; TRBD2 matches 9 bases. With V trimmed by 1 base and J by 2 bases, 10 bases remained unmatched. The CDR3 is 17 amino acids. Looked up from germline, CDR1 is GTSNPN and CDR2 is SVGIG (reference sequence). The CDR3 sequence: CAWSDALASGITDTQYF. CDR3 DNA sequence: TGTGCCTGGAGTGATGCGTTAGCTAGCGGGATCACAGATACGCAGTATTTT.

In its sample, this clone was seen once. The chain recombines TRBV24-1 with TRBJ1-5; perhaps TRBD1 as D (5 bases). Germline V gene sequence: CDR1 KGHDR, CDR2 SFDVKD. This CDR3 region has 18 residues. V lost 2 bases, J lost 0 bases, and 16 bases lay in between. In DNA, the CDR3 is TGTGCCACCAGTGATTCGACCTCGCCAGGGAATAGCAATCAGCCCCAGCATTTT. It is translated as CATSDSTSPGNSNQPQHF.

The chain recombines TRBV3-1 (or the pseudogene TRBV3-2) with TRBJ1-1, with D maybe TRBD1 (6 bases). Trimming cost V 1 base and J 6 bases, with 12 bases left between them. Germline V gives CDR1 LGHDT, CDR2 YNNKEL (reference sequence). The CDR3 runs 14 residues. The CDR3 loop reads CASSQGQVRAEAFF. The CDR3 DNA reads as TGTGCCAGCAGCCAAGGACAGGTTCGGGCTGAAGCTTTCTTT.

V is TRBV10-3 and J is TRBJ1-1; the match to TRBD1 covers 8 bases. Germline V gene data show CDR1 as ENHRY and CDR2 as SYGVKD. This CDR3 contains 14 residues. V trimming: 4 bases; J trimming: 3 bases; junction bases outside the gene matches: 4. CDR3 in amino acids: CAISAGGAYTEAFF. The CDR3 coding sequence is TGTGCCATCAGTGCAGGGGGCGCGTACACTGAAGCTTTCTTT.

This clone was counted a few times. The V call is TRBV6-5, the J call TRBJ2-7, with 9 bases fitting TRBD1. V lost 6 bases, J lost 3 bases, and 6 bases stayed unmatched. CDR3 length: 14 residues. From germline, CDR1 is MNHEY and CDR2 SVGAGI. CDR3 sequence reads: CASSHGDRVYEQYF. The CDR3, as DNA: TGTGCCAGCAGCCACGGGGACAGGGTCTACGAGCAGTACTTC.

The genes are TRBV24-1 and TRBJ2-1; TRBD1 agrees at 7 bases. From germline, CDR1 is KGHDR and CDR2 SFDVKD. V shed 3 bases and J 0 bases; nucleotides not matched to a gene: 4. The CDR3 covers 16 residues. CDR3 in amino acids: CATSDPQGSSYNEQFF. The CDR3 nucleotides read TGTGCCACCAGTGATCCACAGGGGAGCTCCTACAATGAGCAGTTCTTC.

The J gene is TRBJ1-1, the V gene TRBV28; 7 nucleotides align to TRBD1. V was pared by 7 bases and J by 3 bases, with 5 bases of the junction left unmatched. The length of the CDR3 is 13 residues. In germline, CDR1 is MDHEN, CDR2 SYDVKM. The CDR3 loop is CASINRGYTEAFF. CDR3 DNA: TGTGCCAGCATAAACAGGGGTTACACTGAAGCTTTCTTT.